These T cell receptor beta chains were read from a single sample in a study of cytomegalovirus exposure and HLA in healthy donors. TCRdb's copy holds only in-frame clones and misses some; the assay was immunoSEQ multiplex PCR. Among over 100,000 clones, 70% were seen once, and the ten largest hold 8% to 9.5%. What was sequenced was PBMCs. Receptors were obtained from a man aged 25 to 40 in good health and CMV-seropositive. The conserved cysteine and the conserved F or W are not part of the CDR3 here. The order of the fields is CDR3 length, J gene, clone size, V gene, CDR3 protein. Only part of the rows carry a size: once, few, many, or a class if the clone is expanded.

CDR3 length: 12
J gene: TRBJ1-4
clone size: -
V gene: TRBV28
CDR3 protein: AISRGGGVEKLF

CDR3 length: 13
J gene: TRBJ2-2
clone size: -
V gene: TRBV5-6
CDR3 protein: ASSAGLESYGELF

CDR3 length: 11
J gene: TRBJ1-1
clone size: once
V gene: TRBV30
CDR3 protein: AWGVRTAEEAF

CDR3 length: 6
J gene: TRBJ1-2
clone size: once
V gene: TRBV5-5
CDR3 protein: DPRGYT

CDR3 length: 12
J gene: TRBJ2-7
clone size: -
V gene: TRBV9
CDR3 protein: ASTPPGAPYEQY

CDR3 length: 13
J gene: TRBJ2-3
clone size: -
V gene: TRBV7-3
CDR3 protein: ASSFAQGGVNTQY

CDR3 length: 10
J gene: TRBJ1-5
clone size: -
V gene: TRBV30
CDR3 protein: AWDRSNQPQH

CDR3 length: 12
J gene: TRBJ2-4
clone size: -
V gene: TRBV6-5
CDR3 protein: ASSYGAGIGIQY

CDR3 length: 12
J gene: TRBJ1-4
clone size: few
V gene: TRBV11-3
CDR3 protein: ASSLTGSGEKLF

CDR3 length: 10
J gene: TRBJ2-3
clone size: -
V gene: TRBV28
CDR3 protein: ASRSYTDTQY

CDR3 length: 11
J gene: TRBJ2-1
clone size: -
V gene: TRBV11-3
CDR3 protein: ASTQAHYNEQF

CDR3 length: 15
J gene: TRBJ2-1
clone size: once
V gene: TRBV6-1
CDR3 protein: ASSEGGIAGGWSKQF

CDR3 length: 9
J gene: TRBJ2-7
clone size: -
V gene: TRBV29-1
CDR3 protein: SVNDRDEQY

CDR3 length: 13
J gene: TRBJ1-1
clone size: -
V gene: TRBV9
CDR3 protein: ASSVGPREQTEAF

CDR3 length: 12
J gene: TRBJ2-7
clone size: -
V gene: TRBV5-1
CDR3 protein: ASSLGQGSDEQY

CDR3 length: 13
J gene: TRBJ2-7
clone size: few
V gene: TRBV5-1
CDR3 protein: ASSPRQGRGYEQY

CDR3 length: 12
J gene: TRBJ2-7
clone size: few
V gene: TRBV13
CDR3 protein: ASSARWASYEQY

CDR3 length: 16
J gene: TRBJ1-6
clone size: -
V gene: TRBV30
CDR3 protein: AWSPIRTFRSYNSPLH

CDR3 length: 13
J gene: TRBJ1-1
clone size: once
V gene: TRBV30
CDR3 protein: AWSDLGGSRTEAF

CDR3 length: 11
J gene: TRBJ1-2
clone size: -
V gene: TRBV29-1
CDR3 protein: SVMTGSNYGYT

CDR3 length: 13
J gene: TRBJ2-7
clone size: -
V gene: TRBV5-1
CDR3 protein: ASSLAGAGGYEQY

CDR3 length: 12
J gene: TRBJ2-3
clone size: -
V gene: TRBV6-6
CDR3 protein: ASTRGGDTDTQY